This T cell receptor (beta chain) was found in a study of CD8 T cells in ankylosing spondylitis. Study-wide findings and caveats: About 8 highly homologous variants made up a TCR beta motif, and this motif appeared characteristic of ankylosing spondylitis blood.

Points on this clonotype: Its target is not known.

TCRdb independently ran MiXCR on the 5' RACE reads; one entry per CDR3 protein. The data contain fewer than 650,000 distinct CDR3 sequences, 9.5% to 15% of them seen just once; the ten biggest clones take up under 7.5%. Sequenced: blood, either unsorted or a sorted T cell fraction (not recorded which). This TCR was recovered from a male donor with ankylosing spondylitis.

Here the CDR3 reads CRPRGPAKGGYGYTF. CDR3 DNA: TGCAGGCCGAGGGGCCCCGCGAAAGGGGGCTATGGCTACACCTTC. The genes are TRBV20-1 and TRBJ1-2; weak D call: TRBD1 (6 bases). Per the germline V gene, CDR1 is DFQATT and CDR2 is SNEGSKA (reference sequence). This CDR3 region has 15 residues.